One and the same sample provided the 23 T cell receptor beta chains below, sequenced in a study of control samples from healthy donors and cancer patients. The method was immunoSEQ multiplex PCR; TCRdb's version includes in-frame clones alone and lacks a portion of them. The table lists about 26,000 clones, over 75% of them singletons. What was sequenced was PBMCs. The receptors derive from a woman aged 55-70 years with head and neck cancer.

This chain connects TRBV20-1 to TRBJ1-2, with D unclear. Germline V CDR1 and CDR2: DFQATT, SNEGSKA (reference sequence). The CDR3 totals 10 residues. Trimming stripped 8 bases from V and 6 bases from J, with 10 bases between. The CDR3 DNA sequence: TGCAGTATCTTCGGGGATGGCTACACCTTC. Protein sequence: CSIFGDGYTF.

This clone was counted between two and nine times. The rearrangement uses TRBV7-2 and TRBJ2-7; 8 bases map to TRBD2. CDR1 and CDR2 from the germline V gene are SGHTA and FQGNSA. J was trimmed by 0 bases and V by 0 bases; bases with no gene match: 4. The length of the CDR3 is 16 residues. CDR3 nucleotides: TGTGCCAGCAGCTTAGCTGCCAGCGGGGGCTCCTACGAGCAGTACTTC. Its protein is CASSLAASGGSYEQYF.

This clone was seen once. This chain connects TRBV5-5 to TRBJ2-7; TRBD1 agrees at 8 bases. The CDR3 extends over 14 amino acids. Germline CDR1 and CDR2: SGHKS and YYEKEE (reference sequence). Losses at the gene ends were 3 bases for V and 3 bases for J; bases not matched to a gene: 5. For the CDR3, the DNA is TGTGCCAGCAGCTCAGGACAGGGAAACTACGAGCAGTACTTC. Its protein is CASSSGQGNYEQYF.

V and J are TRBV7-9 and TRBJ2-2; either TRBD1 or TRBD2 may supply D (5 bases each). V was cut by 7 bases and J by 2 bases, with 11 bases left in between. This CDR3 region has 14 residues. Germline CDR1 is SEHNR and CDR2 is FQNEAQ (reference sequence). DNA for the CDR3: TGTGCCAGCACCGTGAGGGGAAACACCGGGGAGCTGTTTTTT. It specifies CASTVRGNTGELFF.

This rearrangement joins TRBV4-3 to TRBJ2-6; the match to TRBD2 covers 12 bases. With 3 bases clipped from V and 0 bases from J, the junction kept 3 bases outside the gene matches. The CDR3 runs to 18 residues. CDR1 is LGHNA and CDR2 is YSLEER in the germline V gene. CDR3 sequence: CASSHGLAGFSGANVLTF. CDR3 DNA sequence: TGCGCCAGCAGCCACGGACTAGCGGGGTTCTCTGGGGCCAACGTCCTGACTTTC.

The chain employs TRBV23-1 and TRBJ1-2, with D maybe TRBD1 (5 bases). TRBV23-1 is an open reading frame whose function is uncertain. V lost 1 base to trimming and J lost 7 bases, with 16 bases between them. This CDR3 is built from 15 residues. The CDR3 bases are TGCGCCAGCAGTCAATGCCGGAGAGGGGCCGCTGGCTACACCTTC. It encodes CASSQCRRGAAGYTF.

In this sample, this clone turned up once. V is TRBV30 and J is TRBJ2-5, with 8 nucleotides matching TRBD2. The CDR3 has 16 amino acids. The junction had 10 bases not matched to a gene; V was cut back by 3 bases and J by 1 base. Germline CDR1 reads GTSNPN; CDR2 reads SVGIG (reference sequence). The CDR3: CAWSFLSGGGQETQYF. In DNA, the CDR3 is TGTGCCTGGAGCTTCCTCTCGGGGGGGGGCCAAGAGACCCAGTACTTC.

This clone has just a few counts. The chain couples TRBV7-6 to TRBJ1-6; D remains unclear. CDR1 SGHVS and CDR2 FNYEAQ come from the germline V gene. Trimming shortened V by 4 bases and J by 9 bases, and 19 bases separated the two germline ends. The CDR3 covers 16 residues. This chain's CDR3 is CASSSDLLGGSSPLHF. In DNA, the CDR3 is TGTGCCAGCAGCTCTGACCTCCTCGGTGGTAGTTCACCCCTCCACTTT.

CDR3 bases: TGTGCCAGCAGCCTCGGTTGGGATACGCAGTATTTT. It translates to CASSLGWDTQYF. The chain couples TRBV7-3 to TRBJ2-3; D call uncertain. There are 12 residues in the CDR3. Trimming pared 5 bases from V and 6 bases from J, leaving 9 bases between. The V gene's germline CDR1 is SGHTA and CDR2 FQGTGA.

The V and J genes are TRBV19 and TRBJ1-2; D is ambiguous. V lost 4 bases, J lost 6 bases, and 6 bases lay in between. The CDR3 contains 11 residues. The germline V gene has CDR1 LNHDA and CDR2 SQIVND (reference sequence). The CDR3 sequence: CASSNSHGYTF. CDR3 bases: TGTGCCAGTAGTAACAGCCATGGCTACACCTTC.

V usage is TRBV9 and J usage is TRBJ2-7, with 9 nucleotides matching TRBD2. V shed 0 bases, J shed 2 bases, and the junction held 3 bases outside the gene matches. The CDR3 consists of 15 residues. Germline CDR1 is SGDLS and CDR2 is YYNGEE. CDR3 DNA: TGTGCCAGCAGCGTAGCGGCTAGCGGGACCTACGAGCAGTACTTC. This codes for CASSVAASGTYEQYF.

The V and J genes are TRBV29-1 and TRBJ1-2, with a weak D call TRBD1 (6 bases). CDR1 and CDR2 (germline): SQVTM, ANQGSEA. Trimming cost V 7 bases and J 4 bases, with 16 bases left between them. This CDR3 spans 13 amino acids. CDR3 residues: CSGGGGPTYGYTF. The CDR3, as DNA: TGCAGCGGTGGGGGGGGCCCTACCTATGGCTACACCTTC.

The chain has TRBV2 and TRBJ1-5; 8 bases are shared with TRBD1. Germline values: CDR1 SNHLY, CDR2 FYNNEI. The CDR3 spans 13 residues. With V trimmed by 6 bases and J by 6 bases, 4 bases remained unmatched. CDR3 DNA: TGTGCCAGCAGCAGAGACAGGGGTCAGCCCCAGCATTTT. Amino acids: CASSRDRGQPQHF.

The gene calls are TRBV19 and TRBJ1-1; the match to TRBD1 covers 9 bases. Unmatched junction bases numbered 11, after V lost 5 bases and J lost 1 base. Germline V CDR1 and CDR2: LNHDA, SQIVND (reference sequence). The CDR3 extends over 17 amino acids. DNA for the CDR3: TGTGCCAGTAGTTCGGACGACAGGGGGACCGGGAACACTGAAGCTTTCTTT. Translation: CASSSDDRGTGNTEAFF.

This clone was observed a handful of times. V and J are TRBV5-8 and TRBJ1-1; 7 bases are a match to TRBD1. The trim removed 3 bases at V and 2 bases at J, leaving 4 bases unmatched. The germline gives CDR1 SGHTS, CDR2 YDEGEE. The CDR3 totals 14 residues. The CDR3 reads CASSYRDSNTEAFF. CDR3 nucleotides: TGTGCCAGCAGCTACCGGGACAGCAACACTGAAGCTTTCTTT.

The count of this clone is one. The chain joins TRBV7-2 to TRBJ1-1, with a weak D call TRBD1 (5 bases). The length of the CDR3 is 12 residues. The V and J ends lost 5 bases and 11 bases respectively, with 15 bases between them. CDR1 and CDR2 (germline): SGHTA, FQGNSA. The CDR3 sequence: CASSTIRANAFF. CDR3 coding DNA: TGTGCCAGCAGCACCATCAGGGCAAACGCTTTCTTT.

This chain connects TRBV9 to TRBJ2-7; no clear D. The CDR3 runs 16 residues. Germline values: CDR1 SGDLS, CDR2 YYNGEE. The V end was cut by 0 bases, the J end by 0 bases, with 13 bases between. CDR3 sequence reads: CASSVGNTGLSYEQYF. The CDR3 bases are TGTGCCAGCAGCGTAGGGAACACCGGCCTCTCCTACGAGCAGTACTTC. Based on the CDR3 plus reference TRBV9 and TRBJ2-7, the full variable domain is DSGVTQTPKHLITATGQRVTLRCSPRSGDLSVYWYQQSLDQGLQFLIQYYNGEERAKGNILERFSAQQFPDLHSELNLSSLELGDSALYFCASSVGNTGLSYEQYFGPGTRLTVT.

This chain links TRBV4-3 with TRBJ1-2, with a possible D match to TRBD1 (5 bases). V lost 3 bases and J 1 base, leaving 12 bases between the germline ends. The CDR3 runs to 15 residues. The germline V gene encodes CDR1 LGHNA and CDR2 YSLEER. The CDR3 DNA follows: TGCGCCAGCAGCCAGCTGTACGGGGGTAACTATGGCTACACCTTC. Its translation is CASSQLYGGNYGYTF.

The V gene is TRBV7-2, the J gene TRBJ2-1, with TRBD2 identical over 13 bases. After removal of 3 bases from V and 14 bases from J, the junction contained 7 bases not matched to a gene. The CDR3 has 14 residues. Germline assignment: CDR1 SGHTA and CDR2 FQGNSA. CDR3 in DNA: TGTGCCAGCAGCTTCCGGACTAGCGGGAGTGTCAAGTTCTTC. It specifies CASSFRTSGSVKFF.

The chain couples TRBV19 to TRBJ1-5; D remains unclear. Looked up from germline, CDR1 is LNHDA and CDR2 is SQIVND (reference sequence). The V end lost 3 bases, the J end lost 7 bases, and 16 bases lay between the germline ends. The CDR3 extends over 15 amino acids. This CDR3 reads CASSIKEGRNQPQHF. The CDR3 DNA follows: TGTGCCAGTAGTATTAAGGAGGGAAGGAACCAGCCCCAGCATTTT.

This chain connects TRBV5-1 to TRBJ2-5; D perhaps matches TRBD2 (5 bases). The germline gives CDR1 SGHRS, CDR2 YFSETQ. The CDR3 loop spans 15 amino acids. Trimming shortened V by 0 bases and J by 2 bases, and 11 bases separated the two germline ends. CDR3 in amino acids: CASSLGGSTQETQYF. The CDR3 DNA reads as TGCGCCAGCAGCTTGGGTGGGAGCACGCAAGAGACCCAGTACTTC.

The CDR3, as DNA: TGTGCCAGCAGACCCGAACCCCTTCGTAGCACAGATACGCAGTATTTT. It translates to CASRPEPLRSTDTQYF. The chain combines TRBV7-9 with TRBJ2-3; D is undetermined. In germline, CDR1 is SEHNR, CDR2 FQNEAQ (reference sequence). This CDR3 contains 16 residues. Trimming took off 6 bases at V and 0 bases at J, with 16 bases between the two ends.

The V gene is TRBV11-1, the J gene TRBJ2-1; D perhaps matches TRBD1 (5 bases). Trimming took off 1 base at V and 4 bases at J, with 14 bases between the two ends. The CDR3 loop spans 16 amino acids. Germline CDR1 SGHAT, CDR2 FQDESV (reference sequence). DNA of the CDR3: TGTGCCAGCAGCTTAGGGATCAGGGTAAAGTACAATGAGCAGTTCTTC. This codes for CASSLGIRVKYNEQFF.